This T cell receptor (beta chain) was observed in a study of cytomegalovirus exposure and HLA in healthy donors. Study findings and constraints: The authors considered a cluster of highly shared sequence variants likely to be a sequencing artifact. Earlier results showed most TCR beta V segments being productive about 87% or about 30% of the time. One variant, a missense change in DCLRE1C, was linked in a later analysis to TCR beta V- and J-gene trimming.

This clone has just one count. Antigen specificity is unknown. PCR amplification relied on 60 Vbeta primers (plus 13 Jbeta primers). Sequenced by immunoSEQ multiplex PCR; TCRdb stores in-frame clones only, minus some. The sample records 110,000 or so clones, around 84% being singletons. Donors likely had unrecorded immune exposures despite being nominally healthy when sampled. The CDR3 runs 15 residues. Germline V lookup: CDR1 LNHDA, CDR2 SQIVND (reference sequence). Trimming removed 3 bases from V and 4 bases from J; junction bases left unmatched: 5. V and J are TRBV19 and TRBJ1-3; 8 bases are a match to TRBD1. The sample comprised PBMCs. This clonotype was obtained from a young man in good health and CMV-seronegative. CDR3 nucleotide sequence: TGTGCCAGTAGTATCAGACAGGGGAACGGAAACACCATATATTTT. It is translated as CASSIRQGNGNTIYF.